The entry below describes one T cell receptor (beta chain). This receptor's antigen is unknown. Per-base quality was not reported, and no clone a single base away is much larger than it. The data stem from a study of T-cell reconstitution after alpha-beta-depleted transplantation in children (dated by TCRdb to the mid-2010s). Turning to the overall study: T-cell immune reconstitution after TCRalphabeta/CD19-depleted allogeneic hematopoietic cell transplantation in children was quantitatively tracked in the study by means of TCR repertoire profiling. Points the paper makes about the study in general: Hyperexpanded clone frequencies declined over subsequent months; after one year, T-cell counts and TCRbeta diversity were mostly attributed to newly produced T cells. In some patients, high TCRbeta diversity at day 60 was attributed to recipient T cells and intrathymic progenitors that had survived conditioning. The apparently early recovery of alphabetaT-cell counts about two months after transplant reportedly depended on only several hundred rapidly expanded clones that came from non-depleted graft cells.

Receptor amplification or capture employed PCR. The instrument given in TCRdb is Illumina HiSeq 2500. TCR library preparation used molecular barcoding, with unique molecular identifiers applied to normalize quantification of the TCRbeta repertoire. TCRdb ran its own pipeline on the public reads, namely fastp trimming at Q25 and MiXCR clone calling, and kept in-frame beta chains. When rows share a CDR3 protein, they turn into one entry using the most common DNA and genes. For this sample the table gives fewer than 550,000 distinct CDR3 sequences, of which approximately 10% were detected only once. The ten largest clones take up about 15% of the sample. The treatment or condition label of this sample denotes: allogeneic hematopoietic cell transplantation with graft depleted of TCRalphabeta T cells and CD19 B cells. The children who served as transplant recipients had been given grafts of TCRalphabeta/CD19-depleted allogeneic hematopoietic cells.

Germline trimming: 5 bases from V, 6 bases from J; junction bases outside gene matches: 11. The CDR3 runs 17 residues from the cysteine to the phenylalanine. The sequence is cut down to CDR3 DNA, 51 bases in frame from base 1. CDR1 and CDR2 (KGHSH, LQKENI) derive from the germline V gene. The V gene is TRBV18 and the J gene is TRBJ2-1, and 12 junctional nucleotides match TRBD2. The TCR comes from a female patient aged 2 to 10 who had a stem cell transplant for aplastic anemia, so the T cells may come from the graft donor. The sequences come from PBMCs, mostly from graft donor cells, collected 180 days after TCRalphabeta/CD19-depleted stem cell transplant. The nucleotides are TGTGCCAGCTCAGACCGGCCGACTAGCGGGGGACCCAATGAGCAGTTCTTC. Translation gives CASSDRPTSGGPNEQFF.